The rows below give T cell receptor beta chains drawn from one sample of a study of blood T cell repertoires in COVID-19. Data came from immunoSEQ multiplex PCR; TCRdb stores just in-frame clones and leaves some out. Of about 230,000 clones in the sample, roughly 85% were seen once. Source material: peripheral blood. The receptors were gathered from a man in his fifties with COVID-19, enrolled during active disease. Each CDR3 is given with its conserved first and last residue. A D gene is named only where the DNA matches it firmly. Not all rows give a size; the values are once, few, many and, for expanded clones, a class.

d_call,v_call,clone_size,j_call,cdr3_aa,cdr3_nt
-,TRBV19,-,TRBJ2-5,CATWGEETQYF,TGTGCCACGTGGGGAGAAGAGACCCAGTACTTC
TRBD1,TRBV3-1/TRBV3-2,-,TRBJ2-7,CASSLSGTEPKEQYF,TGTGCCAGCAGCCTCTCCGGGACAGAACCGAAGGAGCAGTACTTC
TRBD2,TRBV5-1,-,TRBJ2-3,CASSLGAGRSDTQYF,TGCGCCAGCAGCTTGGGAGCGGGGAGGTCAGATACGCAGTATTTT
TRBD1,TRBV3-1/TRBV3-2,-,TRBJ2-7,CASSHSGTGLDEQYF,TGTGCCAGCAGCCATTCCGGGACAGGGCTCGACGAGCAGTACTTC
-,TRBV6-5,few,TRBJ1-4,CASSSDFNEKLFF,TGTGCCAGCAGTTCAGATTTTAATGAAAAACTGTTTTTT
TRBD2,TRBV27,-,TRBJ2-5,CASSFAGVRETQYF,TGTGCCAGCAGTTTCGCGGGGGTCCGCGAGACCCAGTACTTC
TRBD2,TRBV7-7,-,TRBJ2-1,CASSLGGTSGVMEQFF,TGTGCTAGCAGCTTAGGGGGGACTAGCGGGGTAATGGAGCAGTTCTTC
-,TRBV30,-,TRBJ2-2,CAQEWGAGELFF,TGTGCCCAAGAGTGGGGGGCCGGGGAGCTGTTTTTT
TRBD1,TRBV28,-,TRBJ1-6,CASTSGQGFLGSPLHF,TGTGCCAGCACCTCGGGACAGGGGTTTCTGGGTTCACCCCTCCACTTT
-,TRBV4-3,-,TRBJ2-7,CASSQVRGYYEQYF,TGCGCCAGCAGCCAAGTACGGGGATACTACGAGCAGTACTTC
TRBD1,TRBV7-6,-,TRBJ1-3,CASSLDRTGGISGNTIYF,TGTGCCAGCAGCTTAGATCGGACAGGGGGCATCTCTGGAAACACCATATATTTT
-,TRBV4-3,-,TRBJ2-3,CASSQNRHTDTQYF,TGCGCCAGCAGCCAAAACAGACACACAGATACGCAGTATTTT
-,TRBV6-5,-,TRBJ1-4,CATTGGATNEKLFF,TGTGCCACCACGGGAGGGGCCACTAATGAAAAACTGTTTTTT
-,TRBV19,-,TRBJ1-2,CASREDSGPTNYGYTF,TGTGCCAGTAGGGAGGACAGCGGCCCTACTAACTATGGCTACACCTTC
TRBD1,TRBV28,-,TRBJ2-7,CASRGTGSLYEQYF,TGTGCCAGCAGGGGGACAGGATCCCTCTACGAGCAGTACTTC
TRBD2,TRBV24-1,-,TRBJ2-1,CATSDWAASGGPFYNEQFF,TGTGCCACCAGTGATTGGGCGGCTAGCGGGGGGCCCTTTTACAATGAGCAGTTCTTC
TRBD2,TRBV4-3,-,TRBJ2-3,CASSQVGGLAGTLTDTQYF,TGCGCCAGCAGCCAAGTCGGGGGCCTAGCGGGGACTCTCACAGATACGCAGTATTTT
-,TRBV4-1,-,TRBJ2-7,CASSQTLTGEFEQYF,TGCGCCAGCAGCCAAACTCTCACAGGTGAATTCGAGCAGTACTTC